This TCR beta chain comes out of a study of spatial heterogeneity in lung cancer (dated by TCRdb to 2018 to 2020). General notes on the study: Beta-chain transcripts were consistently detected in greater numbers than alpha-chain transcripts, which likely reflects a higher abundance of beta-chain transcripts. In the raw uncorrected reads, each unique combination of TCR and UMI appeared more than ten times on average. In non-small cell lung cancer, the study made a quantitative comparison of TCR alpha and beta repertoires among multiple tumor regions, matched nontumor lung and blood. The study linked features of the TCR repertoire to counts of nonsynonymous mutations, which were determined by whole-exome sequencing of tumor tissue. At surgery, over 200 tumor regions, around 67 matched nontumor lung samples and 45 to 60 PBMC samples were TCR-sequenced for both alpha and beta chains.

General findings and caveats noted by the study authors: Additional single-cell paired TCR alpha and beta sequencing was considered necessary to confirm, at a functional level, the hypothesis that regional TCRs recognize regional mutations. Ubiquitous expanded tumor TCRs showed up in blood more often at tumor resection than at routine follow-up.

Relative to its sample, this clonotype is medium-sized (0.01 to 0.1%). The antigen it binds to is not known. Per-base qualities were not stored, and no clone one base away is much larger. From the germline V gene (reference sequence), CDR1 is DFQATT and CDR2 is SNEGSKA. The junction carries 12 bases between V and J, which are trimmed by 0 bases and 0 bases respectively. Counted from cysteine to phenylalanine, this CDR3 has 16 amino acids. Just CDR3 DNA is preserved here, 48 bases in frame from base 1. The sample's time point label, decoded: sample taken at primary tumor resection. Whole RNA extracted from tumor and nontumor lung tissue, or from cryopreserved PBMC samples, was used for TCR sequencing without cell sorting. Samples were obtained from approximately 77 patients with early-stage, untreated non-small cell lung cancer from the lung TRACERx cohort. Only patients for whom sufficient RNA was available from at least two tumor regions were selected for TCR sequencing.

The protocol used for the library was 5' RACE. Sequencing relied on a NextSeq 500. To allow correction of PCR and sequencing errors, the TCR library protocol tagged every TCR cDNA molecule with a unique molecular identifier. The published analysis was carried out like this. TCR identification, UMI-based error correction and CDR3 extraction were all carried out with Decombinator tools. Expanded TCRs were defined as those above a frequency of 2 per 1,000, corresponding to the top 1% of the tumor frequency distribution. Renyi diversity was computed with the R vegan package after each repertoire had been subsampled 100 times to 5,000 TCRs. To build CDR3 similarity networks, amino acid triplet string-kernel similarity was used, and CDR3s were connected when their pairwise similarity was above 0.82. TCRdb handled the public reads itself, with Q25 trimming in fastp and clone calling in MiXCR, and kept productive beta chains. One record per CDR3 amino acid sequence lists the most common genes and DNA. The V and J calls shown here were made by TCRdb, not taken from the authors' results. The sample yields some 7,300 distinct CDR3 sequences; about 19% were counted once. The top ten hold 18% of the sample.

The chain links TRBV20-1 with TRBJ2-4; no D gene call is confident. This clonotype was obtained from a female donor with early-stage non-small cell lung cancer. Material: PBMCs, obtained at surgery. This receptor has the CDR3 CSARDLSAIAKNIQYF. Here is the DNA: TGCAGTGCTAGAGATCTGTCGGCGATAGCCAAAAACATTCAGTACTTC.